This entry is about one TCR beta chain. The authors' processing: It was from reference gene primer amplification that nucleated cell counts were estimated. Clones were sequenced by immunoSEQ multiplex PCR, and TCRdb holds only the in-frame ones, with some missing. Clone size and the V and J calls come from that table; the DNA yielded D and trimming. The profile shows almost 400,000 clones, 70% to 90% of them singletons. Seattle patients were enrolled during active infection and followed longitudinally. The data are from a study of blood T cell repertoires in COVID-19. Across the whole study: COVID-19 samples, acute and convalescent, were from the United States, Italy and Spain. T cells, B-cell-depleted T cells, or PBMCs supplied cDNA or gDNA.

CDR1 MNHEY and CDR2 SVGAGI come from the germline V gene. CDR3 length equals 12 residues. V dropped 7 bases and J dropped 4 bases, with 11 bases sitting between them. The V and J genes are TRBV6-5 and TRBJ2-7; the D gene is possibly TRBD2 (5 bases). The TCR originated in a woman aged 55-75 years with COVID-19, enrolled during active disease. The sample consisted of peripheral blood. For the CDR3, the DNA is TGTGCCAGCAAAGGGAGTGGTTACGAGCAGTACTTC. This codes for CASKGSGYEQYF.